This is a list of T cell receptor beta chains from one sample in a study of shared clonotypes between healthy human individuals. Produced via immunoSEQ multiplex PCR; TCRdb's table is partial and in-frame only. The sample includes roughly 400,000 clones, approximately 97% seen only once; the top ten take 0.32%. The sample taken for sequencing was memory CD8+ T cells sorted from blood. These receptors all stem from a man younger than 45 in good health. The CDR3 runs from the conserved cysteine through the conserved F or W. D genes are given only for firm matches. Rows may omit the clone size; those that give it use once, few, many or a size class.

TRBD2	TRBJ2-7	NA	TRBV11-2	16	CASSLAIAGGPYEQYF	TGTGCCAGCAGCTTAGCCATAGCGGGAGGGCCCTACGAGCAGTACTTC
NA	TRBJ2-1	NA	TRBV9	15	CASSVVGSSYNEQFF	TGTGCCAGCAGCGTAGTGGGGAGTTCCTACAATGAGCAGTTCTTC
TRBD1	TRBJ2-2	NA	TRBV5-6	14	CASSLAGGTGELFF	TGTGCCAGCAGCTTGGCAGGGGGCACCGGGGAGCTGTTTTTT
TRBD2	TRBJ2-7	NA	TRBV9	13	CASSVTSGTEQYF	TGTGCCAGCAGCGTTACTAGCGGGACCGAGCAGTACTTC
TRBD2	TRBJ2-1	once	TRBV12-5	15	CASGLVPGTSNEQFF	TGTGCTAGTGGTTTGGTACCTGGGACTAGCAATGAGCAGTTCTTC
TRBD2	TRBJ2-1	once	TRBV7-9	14	CASRLAGGYNEQFF	TGTGCCAGCAGACTAGCGGGAGGCTACAATGAGCAGTTCTTC
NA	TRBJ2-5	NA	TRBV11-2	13	CASSPPGQETQYF	TGTGCCAGCAGCCCTCCGGGGCAAGAGACCCAGTACTTC
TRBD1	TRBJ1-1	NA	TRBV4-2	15	CASTQRTGFNTEAFF	TGTGCCAGCACCCAAAGGACAGGGTTTAACACTGAAGCTTTCTTT
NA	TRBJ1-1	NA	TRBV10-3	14	CAISLDSRRAEAFF	TGTGCCATCAGTTTGGACAGTCGGCGGGCTGAAGCTTTCTTT
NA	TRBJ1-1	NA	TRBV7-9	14	CASSPTTGNTEAFF	TGTGCCAGCAGCCCCACGACAGGGAACACTGAAGCTTTCTTT
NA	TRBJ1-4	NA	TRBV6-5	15	CASSSSRTTNEKLFF	TGTGCCAGCAGCTCGAGCAGAACAACTAATGAAAAACTGTTTTTT
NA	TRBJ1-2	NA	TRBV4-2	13	CASSQGQNYGYTF	TGTGCCAGCAGCCAAGGACAAAACTATGGCTACACCTTC
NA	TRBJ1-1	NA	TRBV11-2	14	CASSPHGPNTEAFF	TGTGCCAGCAGCCCCCACGGACCGAACACTGAAGCTTTCTTT
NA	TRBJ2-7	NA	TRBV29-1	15	CSAGGGLAEFYEQYF	TGCAGCGCTGGGGGCGGCCTAGCGGAGTTTTACGAGCAGTACTTC
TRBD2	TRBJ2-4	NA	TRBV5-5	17	CASSPGLAGGRGDIQYF	TGTGCCAGCAGCCCGGGACTAGCGGGAGGGAGAGGGGACATTCAGTACTTC
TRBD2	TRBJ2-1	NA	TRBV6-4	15	CASTHGLAGYNEQFF	TGTGCCAGCACCCACGGTCTAGCGGGATACAATGAGCAGTTCTTC
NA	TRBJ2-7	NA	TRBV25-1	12	CATISQGYEQYF	TGTGCCACCATATCCCAGGGCTACGAGCAGTACTTC
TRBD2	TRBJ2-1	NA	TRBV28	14	CATRGLAGVGEQFF	TGTGCCACTAGGGGACTAGCGGGAGTCGGGGAGCAGTTCTTC
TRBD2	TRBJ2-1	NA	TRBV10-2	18	CASSESGRGRGSYNEQFF	TGCGCCAGCAGTGAGTCGGGCCGCGGGAGGGGCTCCTACAATGAGCAGTTCTTC
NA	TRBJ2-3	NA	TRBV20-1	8	CSADTQYF	TGCAGTGCAGATACGCAGTATTTT
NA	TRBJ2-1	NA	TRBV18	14	CASSPQNGGNEQFF	TGTGCCAGCTCACCCCAAAACGGGGGAAATGAGCAGTTCTTC
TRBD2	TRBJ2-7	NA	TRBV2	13	CASSGLAAYEQYF	TGTGCCAGCAGTGGACTAGCGGCCTACGAGCAGTACTTC
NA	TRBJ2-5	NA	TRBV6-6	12	CASSYGGETQYF	TGTGCCAGCAGTTACGGGGGAGAGACCCAGTACTTC
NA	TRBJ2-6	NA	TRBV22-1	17	CPGRLRGEQSRANVLTF	TGTCCTGGGAGGTTACGGGGCGAACAAAGTCGGGCCAACGTCCTGACTTTC